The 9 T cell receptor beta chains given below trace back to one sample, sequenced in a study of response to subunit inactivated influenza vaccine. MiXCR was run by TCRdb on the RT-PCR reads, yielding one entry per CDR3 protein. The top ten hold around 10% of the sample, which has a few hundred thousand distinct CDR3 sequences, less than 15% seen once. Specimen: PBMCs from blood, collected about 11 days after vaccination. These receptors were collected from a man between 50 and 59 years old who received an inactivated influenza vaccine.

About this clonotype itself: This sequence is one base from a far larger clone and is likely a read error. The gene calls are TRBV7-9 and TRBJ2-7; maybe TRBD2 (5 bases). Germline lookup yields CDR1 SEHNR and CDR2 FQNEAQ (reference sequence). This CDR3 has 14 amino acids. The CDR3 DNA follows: TGTACCAGCAGCTTGGCGGGTAGCTCCTACGAGCAGTACTTC. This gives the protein CTSSLAGSSYEQYF.

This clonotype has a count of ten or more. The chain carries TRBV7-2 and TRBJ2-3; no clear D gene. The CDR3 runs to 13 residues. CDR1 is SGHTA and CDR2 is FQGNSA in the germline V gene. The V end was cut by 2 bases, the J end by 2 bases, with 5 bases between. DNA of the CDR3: TGTGCCAGCAGCTTAACACCCACAGATACGCAGTATTTT. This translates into CASSLTPTDTQYF.

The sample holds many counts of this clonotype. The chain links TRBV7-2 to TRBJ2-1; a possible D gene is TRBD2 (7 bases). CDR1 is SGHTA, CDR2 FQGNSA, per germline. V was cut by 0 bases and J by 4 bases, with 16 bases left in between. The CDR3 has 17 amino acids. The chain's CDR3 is CASSLAVGRGRYNEQFF. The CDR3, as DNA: TGTGCCAGCAGCTTAGCGGTGGGGCGGGGGCGATACAATGAGCAGTTCTTC.

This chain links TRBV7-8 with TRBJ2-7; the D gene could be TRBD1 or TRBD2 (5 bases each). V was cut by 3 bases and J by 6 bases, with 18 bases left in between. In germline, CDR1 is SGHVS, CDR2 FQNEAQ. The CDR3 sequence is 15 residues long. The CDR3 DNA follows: TGTGCCAGCAGCTTCGGGACGGTCGCTCTTTCCGAGCAGTACTTC. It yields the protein CASSFGTVALSEQYF. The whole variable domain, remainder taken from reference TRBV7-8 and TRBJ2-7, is GAGVSQSPRYKVAKRGQDVALRCDPISGHVSLFWYQQALGQGPEFLTYFQNEAQLDKSGLPSDRFFAERPEGSVSTLKIQRTQQEDSAVYLCASSFGTVALSEQYFGPGTRLTVT.

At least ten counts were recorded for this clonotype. For the CDR3, the DNA is TGTGCCAGCAGCCAAGATCTGCCCCAGGCGGGCACCGGGGAGCTGTTTTTT. Translation gives CASSQDLPQAGTGELFF. The chain combines TRBV4-2 with TRBJ2-2, with D tentatively TRBD2 (5 bases). This CDR3 has 17 amino acids. Looked up from germline, CDR1 is LGHNA and CDR2 is YNFKEQ. Trimming cost V 0 bases and J 4 bases, with 15 bases left between them.

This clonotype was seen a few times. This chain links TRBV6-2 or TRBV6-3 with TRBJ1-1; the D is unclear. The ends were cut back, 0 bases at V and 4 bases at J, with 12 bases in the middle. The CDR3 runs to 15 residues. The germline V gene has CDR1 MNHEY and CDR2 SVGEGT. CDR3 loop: CASSYSEGPFTEAFF. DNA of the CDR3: TGTGCCAGCAGTTACTCGGAAGGGCCGTTCACTGAAGCTTTCTTT.

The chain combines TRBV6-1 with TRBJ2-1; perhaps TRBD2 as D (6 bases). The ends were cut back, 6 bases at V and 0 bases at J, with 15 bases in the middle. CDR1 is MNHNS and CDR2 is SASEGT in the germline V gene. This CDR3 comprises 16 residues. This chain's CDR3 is CASRKVADSSYNEQFF. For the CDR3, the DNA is TGTGCCAGCAGGAAAGTAGCGGATAGCTCCTACAATGAGCAGTTCTTC.

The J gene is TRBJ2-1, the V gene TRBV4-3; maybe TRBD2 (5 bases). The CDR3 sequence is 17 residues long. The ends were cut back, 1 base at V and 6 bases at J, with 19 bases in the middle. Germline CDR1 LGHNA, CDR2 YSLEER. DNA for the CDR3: TGCGCCAGCAGCCAAGGAGGCCCGGGGAAGAAACTCAATGAGCAGTTCTTC. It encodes CASSQGGPGKKLNEQFF.

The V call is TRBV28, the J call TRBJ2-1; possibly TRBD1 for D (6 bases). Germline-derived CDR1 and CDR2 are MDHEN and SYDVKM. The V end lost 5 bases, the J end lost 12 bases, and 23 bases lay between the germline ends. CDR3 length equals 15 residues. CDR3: CASSKKGVTGPMQFF. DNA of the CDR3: TGTGCCAGCAGTAAAAAGGGGGTAACAGGGCCTATGCAGTTCTTC.